A single sample is the source of the 26 T cell receptor beta chains below, sequenced in a study of T cell responses to AZD1222 COVID-19 vaccine. Produced via immunoSEQ multiplex PCR; TCRdb's table is partial and in-frame only. Altogether roughly 100,000 clones are present, nearly 90% being singletons, with the ten largest covering about an eighth. The specimen comprised peripheral blood, sampled on day 0 of AZD1222 vaccination. Source of these receptors: an adult in good health.

The genes are TRBV7-9 and TRBJ2-3, with TRBD1 as a possible D gene (6 bases). Germline V gene sequence: CDR1 SEHNR, CDR2 FQNEAQ (reference sequence). The germline V and J ends were trimmed by 1 base and 1 base, with 9 bases remaining between them. The CDR3 has 15 amino acids. In DNA form, the CDR3 reads TGTGCCAGCAGCTTAGAAAACAGGGGCACAGATACGCAGTATTTT. It yields the protein CASSLENRGTDTQYF.

The chain joins TRBV6-1 to TRBJ2-7; D is uncertain. The CDR3 length is 14 residues. The V end lost 2 bases, the J end lost 4 bases, and 12 bases lay between the germline ends. Germline-derived CDR1 and CDR2 are MNHNS and SASEGT. The CDR3 nucleotides read TGTGCCAGCAGTGAAAGAGCGCCGACGTACGAGCAGTACTTC. Its translation is CASSERAPTYEQYF.

The J gene is TRBJ1-6, the V gene TRBV6-1; D unresolved. Germline V gene lookup returns CDR1 MNHNS and CDR2 SASEGT. The CDR3 extends over 15 amino acids. V shed 5 bases and J shed 5 bases, with 13 bases lying between them. CDR3 sequence: CASSLSTANNSPLHF. CDR3 in DNA: TGTGCCAGCAGTTTATCTACAGCTAATAATTCACCCCTCCACTTT.

This chain connects TRBV25-1 to TRBJ1-1; D not certain. V was pared by 3 bases and J by 5 bases, with 4 bases between. Germline V gene sequence: CDR1 MGHDK, CDR2 SYGVNS. The CDR3 length is 11 residues. CDR3 nucleotides: TGTGCCAGCAGTGACATTACTGAAGCTTTCTTT. Protein product: CASSDITEAFF.

The rearrangement links TRBV7-9 to TRBJ1-1; the D gene is possibly TRBD1 (5 bases). Looked up from germline, CDR1 is SEHNR and CDR2 is FQNEAQ (reference sequence). The V and J ends lost 5 bases and 6 bases respectively, with 13 bases between them. The CDR3 has 13 amino acids. In nucleotides, the CDR3 is TGTGCCAGCAGCATAGACTCAGGGTCTGAAGCTTTCTTT. Amino acids: CASSIDSGSEAFF.

This chain joins TRBV9 and TRBJ2-1; perhaps TRBD1 as D (6 bases). The CDR3 is 14 residues long. Trimming stripped 1 base from V and 4 bases from J, with 9 bases between. Germline CDR1 reads SGDLS; CDR2 reads YYNGEE. The CDR3 spells CASSVWDKYNEQFF. The DNA of the CDR3 is TGTGCCAGCAGCGTATGGGACAAGTACAATGAGCAGTTCTTC.

This chain links TRBV6-5 with TRBJ2-2; D not resolved. This CDR3 is built from 14 residues. Germline V lookup: CDR1 MNHEY, CDR2 SVGAGI. Trimming took 6 bases from V and 0 from J, leaving 8 bases between them. The CDR3 nucleotides read TGTGCCAGCAGAGTACAGTCGAACACCGGGGAGCTGTTTTTT. Protein: CASRVQSNTGELFF.

This sequence joins TRBV27 and TRBJ2-1; D possibly matches TRBD1 or TRBD2 (6 bases each). V was shortened by 10 bases and J by 10 bases, with 26 bases between the two germline ends. The CDR3 loop spans 15 amino acids. CDR1 MNHEY and CDR2 SMNVEV come from the germline V gene (reference sequence). Here the CDR3 reads CATTRGVGGWGEQFF. The CDR3 region has the DNA TGTGCCACCACCCGAGGGGTCGGGGGCTGGGGGGAGCAGTTCTTC.

The table lists this clone with a few counts. The chain is built from TRBV3-1 (or the pseudogene TRBV3-2) and TRBJ2-5, with D perhaps matching TRBD1 (5 bases). Germline V CDR1 and CDR2: LGHDT, YNNKEL (reference sequence). Trimming shortened V by 2 bases and J by 5 bases, and 12 bases separated the two germline ends. The CDR3 has 14 residues. The CDR3 DNA sequence: TGTGCCAGCAGCCAACTCCCAGGGCGGGAGACCCAGTACTTC. This sequence encodes CASSQLPGRETQYF.

The rearrangement links TRBV30 to TRBJ1-1, with D uncertain. The CDR3 is 11 residues long. CDR1 is GTSNPN, CDR2 SVGIG, per germline (reference sequence). V was cut by 4 bases and J by 2 bases, with 5 bases left in between. The CDR3: CAWIRNTEAFF. The CDR3 DNA reads as TGTGCCTGGATTCGAAACACTGAAGCTTTCTTT.

This rearrangement joins TRBV25-1 to TRBJ2-7, with 9 positions matching TRBD1. Germline V gene data show CDR1 as MGHDK and CDR2 as SYGVNS. This CDR3 region has 14 residues. The V gene end was trimmed by 2 bases and the J gene end by 4 bases; junction bases not matched to a gene: 3. The CDR3 sequence is CASSEDRGGYEQYF. CDR3 DNA sequence: TGTGCCAGCAGTGAAGACAGGGGGGGTTACGAGCAGTACTTC.

The chain uses TRBV6-5 and TRBJ1-4, with no clear D. In germline, CDR1 is MNHEY, CDR2 SVGAGI. V was clipped by 5 bases and J by 3 bases, with 4 bases between them. The CDR3 totals 12 residues. CDR3 amino acids: CASSTPNEKLFF. In nucleotides, the CDR3 is TGTGCCAGCAGTACCCCTAATGAAAAACTGTTTTTT.

The V and J genes are TRBV30 and TRBJ2-2; 8 bases map to TRBD2. Germline assignment: CDR1 GTSNPN and CDR2 SVGIG (reference sequence). The CDR3 spans 17 residues. V lost 0 bases and J lost 5; bases outside the gene matches: 11. In DNA form, the CDR3 reads TGTGCCTGGAGTGTACTACCCCCCACTAGCGGAACCGGGGAGCTGTTTTTT. It encodes CAWSVLPPTSGTGELFF.

This clone appeared a few times. The chain joins TRBV29-1 to TRBJ2-5; D is perhaps TRBD1 (5 bases). The V gene's germline CDR1 is SQVTM and CDR2 ANQGSEA. V lost 6 bases and J lost 5, with 13 bases in between. The CDR3 loop spans 12 amino acids. CDR3 nucleotide sequence: TGCAGCGTCAGGGCCTGGATGGAGACCCAGTACTTC. It specifies CSVRAWMETQYF.

The chain uses TRBV2 and TRBJ2-2; 10 positions agree with TRBD2. CDR1 and CDR2 (germline): SNHLY, FYNNEI. The V gene end was trimmed by 6 bases and the J gene end by 4 bases; junction bases not matched to a gene: 5. The CDR3 loop spans 15 amino acids. CDR3 nucleotides: TGTGCCAGCAGACCAGCGGGGGGGTTCACCGGGGAGCTGTTTTTT. Translated: CASRPAGGFTGELFF.

This CDR3 is CSALTGVNSYNEQFF. Here the CDR3 DNA reads TGCAGCGCCCTGACAGGGGTCAATTCCTACAATGAGCAGTTCTTC. The V gene is TRBV29-1, the J gene TRBJ2-1; TRBD1 agrees at 8 bases. The CDR3 extends over 15 amino acids. Germline V gene sequence: CDR1 SQVTM, CDR2 ANQGSEA. V lost 7 bases to trimming and J lost 1 base; unmatched junction nucleotides: 9.

This clone was seen a single time. The rearrangement links TRBV7-8 to TRBJ2-7, with 8 bases matching TRBD1. This CDR3 contains 14 residues. With 4 bases clipped from V and 5 bases from J, the junction kept 7 bases outside the gene matches. Germline assignment: CDR1 SGHVS and CDR2 FQNEAQ. CDR3 sequence (DNA): TGTGCCAGCAGCTCCGGACAGGGTACCCACGAGCAGTACTTC. Its protein product is CASSSGQGTHEQYF.

The chain has TRBV20-1 and TRBJ2-7; D remains unclear. Trimming removed 6 bases from V and 7 bases from J, with 13 bases in between. Germline lookup yields CDR1 DFQATT and CDR2 SNEGSKA (reference sequence). The CDR3 totals 11 residues. The DNA of the CDR3 is TGCAGTGCCAAGGACCGTCTGGAGCAGTACTTC. Encoded protein: CSAKDRLEQYF.

The chain joins TRBV19 to TRBJ1-2; no firm D call. The CDR3 length is 13 residues. V gave up 1 base and J gave up 6 bases, with 9 bases separating them. Germline lookup yields CDR1 LNHDA and CDR2 SQIVND (reference sequence). The CDR3 sequence is CASSIVNSHGYTF. The DNA of the CDR3 is TGTGCCAGTAGTATAGTGAACAGCCATGGCTACACCTTC.

The rearrangement links TRBV11-2 to TRBJ2-7, with 10 nucleotides matching TRBD1. The CDR3 loop spans 14 amino acids. The V segment lost 4 bases and the J segment 1 base; nucleotides outside the gene matches: 1. CDR1 is SGHAT, CDR2 FQNNGV, per germline. The CDR3 nucleotides are TGTGCCAGCAGCTCGGGACAGGGGTCCTACGAGCAGTACTTC. It yields the protein CASSSGQGSYEQYF.

This chain uses TRBV6-1 with TRBJ1-4; 10 bases align to TRBD1. The CDR3 contains 15 residues. Germline loops: CDR1 MNHNS, CDR2 SASEGT. The V segment lost 1 base and the J segment 5 bases; nucleotides outside the gene matches: 1. In DNA form, the CDR3 reads TGTGCCAGCAGTGAAGGGACAGGGGGGAATGAAAAACTGTTTTTT. It codes for CASSEGTGGNEKLFF.

V gene TRBV4-2 combines with J gene TRBJ1-3, with D perhaps TRBD1 (6 bases). CDR3 length equals 15 residues. Trimming stripped 1 base from V and 2 bases from J, with 9 bases between. Germline loops: CDR1 LGHNA, CDR2 YNFKEQ. The CDR3 DNA sequence: TGTGCCAGCAGCCAAGTAGGGGGGCCTGGAAACACCATATATTTT. Protein sequence: CASSQVGGPGNTIYF.

This clone was seen only a few times. The V call is TRBV3-1 (or the pseudogene TRBV3-2), the J call TRBJ1-5; D is undetermined. V lost 0 bases and J lost 6, with 9 bases in between. CDR3 length: 14 residues. Germline V gives CDR1 LGHDT, CDR2 YNNKEL (reference sequence). In nucleotides, the CDR3 is TGTGCCAGCAGCCAAGATTTGACGGGTCAGCCCCAGCATTTT. As protein: CASSQDLTGQPQHF.

The chain combines TRBV5-1 with TRBJ2-2, with TRBD1 matching 7 bases. Germline CDR1 is SGHRS and CDR2 is YFSETQ. The CDR3 spans 14 residues. V shed 6 bases and J 6 bases; nucleotides not matched to a gene: 8. The CDR3 sequence is CASKQGIRAGELFF. In nucleotides, the CDR3 is TGCGCCAGCAAACAGGGGATTCGAGCCGGGGAGCTGTTTTTT.

The chain employs TRBV7-9 and TRBJ2-4, with D perhaps TRBD1 or TRBD2 (5 bases each). This CDR3 spans 17 amino acids. Trimming cost V 1 base and J 1 base, with 14 bases left between them. The V gene's germline CDR1 is SEHNR and CDR2 FQNEAQ (reference sequence). The CDR3 sequence: CASSLVSGPQAKNIQYF. The DNA of the CDR3 is TGTGCCAGCAGCTTAGTATCGGGGCCGCAGGCCAAAAACATTCAGTACTTC.

V and J are TRBV19 and TRBJ1-5, with no clear D. Trimming shortened V by 9 bases and J by 9 bases, and 18 bases separated the two germline ends. There are 13 residues in the CDR3. Germline CDR1 and CDR2: LNHDA and SQIVND (reference sequence). The DNA of the CDR3 is TGTGCCAGCACATTGGGTGGGTTCGGGCCCCAGCATTTT. It specifies CASTLGGFGPQHF.